Below, 7 T cell receptor beta chains from the same sample are listed, as sequenced in a study of Graves' ophthalmopathy and Graves' hyperthyroidism. CDR3 regions of TCR beta were amplified from RNA transcripts. HTBI-primed RT-PCR formed the first round, and a multiplex PCR formed the second. TCRdb re-analysed the multiplex PCR reads in MiXCR, keeping a single row per CDR3 protein. The data contain around 600,000 distinct CDR3 sequences, about 41% of them singletons. The sequenced sample consisted of peripheral blood. These receptors were taken from an adult man with Graves' ophthalmopathy.

The CDR3: CASSPRLAGVSETQYF. The CDR3 bases are TGTGCCAGCAGCCCCAGGCTAGCGGGAGTTTCAGAGACCCAGTACTTC. The chain is built from TRBV7-9 and TRBJ2-5; 10 nucleotides align to TRBD2. The trim removed 5 bases at V and 4 bases at J, leaving 10 bases unmatched. CDR1 and CDR2 from the germline V gene are SEHNR and FQNEAQ (reference sequence). The CDR3 extends over 16 amino acids.

This clonotype was observed many times. The chain links TRBV2 to TRBJ2-5; perhaps TRBD1 as D (5 bases). The CDR3 loop spans 15 amino acids. Germline lookup yields CDR1 SNHLY and CDR2 FYNNEI. V was cut by 5 bases and J by 5 bases, with 18 bases left in between. In nucleotides, the CDR3 is TGTGCCAGCAGTTTGACAGAGGCCATTCTGGAGACCCAGTACTTC. Amino acid sequence: CASSLTEAILETQYF.

This clonotype was observed many times. The chain is built from TRBV20-1 and TRBJ2-7; 12 nucleotides align to TRBD1. The CDR3 has 13 residues. With V trimmed by 6 bases and J by 6 bases, 6 bases remained unmatched. The germline V gene encodes CDR1 DFQATT and CDR2 SNEGSKA (reference sequence). The CDR3 loop reads CSALGQGAGEQYF. As DNA, the CDR3 is TGCAGTGCCCTGGGACAGGGGGCAGGCGAGCAGTACTTC.

The chain carries TRBV19 and TRBJ2-5; 7 bases are shared with TRBD1. With 6 bases clipped from V and 4 bases from J, the junction kept 11 bases outside the gene matches. The CDR3 loop spans 15 amino acids. Germline assignment: CDR1 LNHDA and CDR2 SQIVND (reference sequence). In DNA, the CDR3 is TGTGCCAGTAGCCCAAGACGACAGGGTCGAGAGACCCAGTACTTC. Its translation: CASSPRRQGRETQYF.

V gene TRBV27 combines with J gene TRBJ2-5; 7 bases fit TRBD1. This CDR3 region has 15 residues. In germline, CDR1 is MNHEY, CDR2 SMNVEV (reference sequence). The junction had 10 bases not matched to a gene; V was cut back by 4 bases and J by 5 bases. The CDR3 DNA sequence: TGTGCCAGCAGTTCAGTCACAGGGGTTGGGGAGACCCAGTACTTC. The encoded protein is CASSSVTGVGETQYF.

This clonotype was counted at least ten times. This chain uses TRBV7-9 with TRBJ2-5; D remains ambiguous. The CDR3 extends over 13 amino acids. The V gene lost 1 base and the J gene lost 5 bases, with 8 bases spanning the gap. Germline CDR1 SEHNR, CDR2 FQNEAQ (reference sequence). The CDR3 DNA follows: TGTGCCAGCAGCTTAGGAAGCCGTGAGACCCAGTACTTC. This encodes CASSLGSRETQYF.

The sample holds many counts of this clonotype. This chain connects TRBV24-1 to TRBJ1-2; tentative D call: TRBD1 (5 bases). Germline CDR1 KGHDR, CDR2 SFDVKD. V lost 4 bases and J lost 2, with 13 bases in between. The CDR3 covers 15 residues. In nucleotides, the CDR3 is TGTGCCACCAGTGACACCCGGGACGGAAACTATGGCTACACCTTC. Protein: CATSDTRDGNYGYTF.